Below, 10 T cell receptor beta chains from the same sample are listed, as sequenced in a study of blood T cells in healthy people across ages. Combining a sample-barcoded 5' primer with a J-beta primer mix, a second PCR ran for about 7 to 12 cycles. TCRdb passed the 5' RACE reads through MiXCR, listing each CDR3 protein once. The data hold some 1.8 million distinct CDR3 sequences, with approximately 39% observed a single time. Specimen: blood. Receptor source: a human donor in good health.

In its sample, this clonotype was seen many times. An end of the junction differs from the germline gene, which may be a read error. The rearrangement joins TRBV11-2 to TRBJ2-3; 9 bases map to TRBD2. CDR3 length equals 14 residues. Germline V lookup: CDR1 SGHAT, CDR2 FQNNGV. Written as DNA, the CDR3 is TGTGCCAGCAGCACCGGGACTAGCAGAGATACGCAGTATTTT. This gives the protein CASSTGTSRDTQYF.

There are a few counts of this clonotype. The J gene is TRBJ1-4, the V gene TRBV12-3 or TRBV12-4, with a weak D call TRBD1 (6 bases). Trimming shortened V by 8 bases and J by 7 bases, and 23 bases separated the two germline ends. The CDR3 is 16 residues long. For the CDR3, the DNA is TGTGCCAGCGGAGTCTACGGCAGGGGAAGTAGTGAAAAACTGTTTTTT. Its translation: CASGVYGRGSSEKLFF.

Concerning this clonotype itself: An end of the junction does not agree with germline; a read error may underlie this. V gene TRBV20-1 combines with J gene TRBJ2-3; 8 nucleotides match TRBD2. Germline V gene lookup returns CDR1 DFQATT and CDR2 SNEGSKA (reference sequence). The CDR3 is 14 amino acids. The CDR3 DNA reads as TGCGGTGCCAGCGAGCGGGGGAGCACAGATACGCAGTATTTT. Amino acids: CGASERGSTDTQYF.

The table lists this clonotype with a few counts. The chain joins TRBV28 to TRBJ2-1; TRBD2 aligns across 9 bases. CDR1 MDHEN and CDR2 SYDVKM come from the germline V gene. The trim removed 8 bases at V and 7 bases at J, leaving 12 bases unmatched. The length of the CDR3 is 15 residues. CDR3 amino acids: CASENRAGGPNEQFF. The CDR3 nucleotides are TGTGCCAGCGAAAACCGGGCGGGGGGGCCGAATGAGCAGTTCTTC.

V usage is TRBV29-1 and J usage is TRBJ1-5; 10 positions match TRBD1. The V segment lost 6 bases and the J segment 6 bases; nucleotides outside the gene matches: 14. The CDR3 extends over 16 amino acids. The V gene's germline CDR1 is SQVTM and CDR2 ANQGSEA. CDR3 bases: TGCAGCGTCCACCACACGACAGGGGGCATGAGTCAGCCCCAGCATTTT. It specifies CSVHHTTGGMSQPQHF.

This clonotype was detected a few times. The genes are TRBV4-2 and TRBJ2-7, with D perhaps TRBD2 (6 bases). Germline assignment: CDR1 LGHNA and CDR2 YNFKEQ. There are 15 residues in the CDR3. Trimming took 5 bases from V and 1 from J, leaving 15 bases between them. The DNA of the CDR3 is TGTGCCAGCAGCAAGGGAGGTGGGGCTTCCTACGAGCAGTACTTC. Amino acids: CASSKGGGASYEQYF.

This clonotype turned up a few times. Here the CDR3 reads CAGTQSGGPTSTDTQYF. CDR3 coding DNA: TGTGCCGGCACCCAGAGCGGGGGGCCTACCTCCACAGATACGCAGTATTTT. This sequence joins TRBV7-8 and TRBJ2-3; 9 bases align to TRBD2. CDR1 and CDR2 from the germline V gene are SGHVS and FQNEAQ. The CDR3 totals 17 residues. The V and J ends lost 11 bases and 2 bases, in that order; junction bases with no gene match: 17. Full variable domain (missing parts from reference TRBV7-8 and TRBJ2-3): GAGVSQSPRYKVAKRGQDVALRCDPISGHVSLFWYQQALGQGPEFLTYFQNEAQLDKSGLPSDRFFAERPEGSVSTLKIQRTQQEDSAVYLCAGTQSGGPTSTDTQYFGPGTRLTVL.

This clonotype was counted a few times. The rearrangement uses TRBV5-1 and TRBJ2-3; D is possibly TRBD1 or TRBD2 (5 bases each). The CDR3 has 18 amino acids. The germline gives CDR1 SGHRS, CDR2 YFSETQ. V lost 4 bases and J lost 0, with 21 bases in between. CDR3 loop: CASSMVPPGQDSTDTQYF. CDR3 nucleotide sequence: TGCGCCAGCAGCATGGTCCCGCCGGGGCAGGATAGCACAGATACGCAGTATTTT.

The chain has TRBV3-1 and TRBJ2-1; 7 positions agree with TRBD2. J gave up 1 base and V 0 bases, and 9 bases lay outside the gene matches. The CDR3 covers 18 residues. Germline CDR1 and CDR2: LGHDT and YNNKEL (reference sequence). CDR3 in amino acids: CASSQDLTSEKSYNEQFF. In DNA form, the CDR3 reads TGTGCCAGCAGCCAAGATCTTACTAGCGAGAAATCCTACAATGAGCAGTTCTTC.

The chain is built from TRBV9 and TRBJ2-1, with 9 bases aligning to TRBD2. The CDR3 is 16 residues long. Germline CDR1 and CDR2: SGDLS and YYNGEE. The junction had 8 bases not matched to a gene; V was cut back by 2 bases and J by 5 bases. In DNA form, the CDR3 reads TGTGCCAGCAGCGTGCAGGGCGGGGGGGCCAACAATGAGCAGTTCTTC. Translating gives CASSVQGGGANNEQFF.